This is a list of T cell receptor beta chains from one sample in a study of blood T cells in healthy people across ages. TCRdb processed the 5' RACE reads anew with MiXCR; each CDR3 protein has one entry. There are about 640,000 distinct CDR3 sequences in the sample; 45% to 65% occur only once, and roughly 34% lies in the top ten. Input material: blood. These receptors came from a man in his sixties in good health. The CDR3 runs from the conserved cysteine through the conserved F or W. Fields, in order: V gene, clone size, J gene, D gene, CDR3 DNA, CDR3 protein. The D gene is left open where the match is weak. The size entry is marked missing in some rows and otherwise reads once, few, many or a size class.

TRBV12-3/TRBV12-4,NA,TRBJ2-7,NA,TGTGCCAGCAGGCCACCGGGACCGGGTCGCGAGCAGTACTTC,CASRPPGPGREQYF
TRBV3-1,NA,TRBJ2-1,TRBD1,TGTGCCAGCAGCCAGGTAGGGACAGGGCCGTTCTTC,CASSQVGTGPFF
TRBV20-1,NA,TRBJ1-2,TRBD1,TGCAGTCTACCCCCCGCAGGGGGGTATGGCTACACCTTC,CSLPPAGGYGYTF
TRBV6-6,NA,TRBJ1-2,NA,TGTGCCAGCAGTTACCCCCGTTTAGGGGGCTATGGCTACACCTTC,CASSYPRLGGYGYTF
TRBV5-1,NA,TRBJ2-2,NA,TGCGCCAGCAGCTTGACCCCGTCGGGGGCAGAAAACACCGGGGAGCTGTTTTTT,CASSLTPSGAENTGELFF
TRBV7-2,NA,TRBJ2-3,TRBD1,TGTGCCAGCAGCTTAGTCCTAGGGGGCTTAGCAGATACGCAGTATTTT,CASSLVLGGLADTQYF
TRBV28,NA,TRBJ1-2,NA,TGTGCCAGCAGTATAAGCCAGTATAACTATGGCTACACCTTC,CASSISQYNYGYTF
TRBV10-1,NA,TRBJ1-1,TRBD1,TGCGCCAGCAGTGCAACGACAGGGGACACTGAAGCTTTCTTT,CASSATTGDTEAFF
TRBV20-1,NA,TRBJ1-4,NA,TGCAGTGCTAGAGATGTGTTACCTAGCCAAGGGGGTGAAAAACTGTTTTTT,CSARDVLPSQGGEKLFF
TRBV20-1,NA,TRBJ1-2,TRBD1,TGCAGTGCTCCCGGACAGGGTTCGCATGGCTACACCTTC,CSAPGQGSHGYTF
TRBV6-1,NA,TRBJ1-4,NA,TGTGCCAGCAGTGCCGCAGAGGCCGCTAATGAAAAACTGTTTTTT,CASSAAEAANEKLFF
TRBV10-3,NA,TRBJ2-1,NA,TGTGCCATCAGTGAGAACACAGTGGGGGGGCCTAATGAGCAGTTCTTC,CAISENTVGGPNEQFF
TRBV4-1,few,TRBJ2-1,NA,TGCGCCAGCAGCCAGGGTTACGGCGATGAGCAGTTCTTC,CASSQGYGDEQFF
TRBV4-1,NA,TRBJ1-3,NA,TGCGCCAGCAGCCCGCCGGGGAGAAAGGACACCATATATTTT,CASSPPGRKDTIYF
TRBV6-5,NA,TRBJ2-3,NA,TGTGCCAGCAGTTACGAGGCGGCTAGCGTGGGTCAAGGAGATACGCAGTATTTT,CASSYEAASVGQGDTQYF
TRBV29-1,NA,TRBJ2-7,NA,TGCAGCGTTGGTGGAGGGGGCAACTACGAGCAGTACTTC,CSVGGGGNYEQYF
TRBV27,NA,TRBJ2-7,TRBD2,TGTGCCAGCAGTCCCCGCGGGGGGAACCTCTACGAGCAGTACTTC,CASSPRGGNLYEQYF
TRBV9,NA,TRBJ1-1,NA,TGTGCCAGCAACCCGGGGATGGGGCAGGGCTTCGCTGAAGCTTTCTTT,CASNPGMGQGFAEAFF
TRBV5-1,few,TRBJ2-5,NA,TGCGCCAGCAGCTGGGACTACCAAGAGACCCAGTACTTC,CASSWDYQETQYF
TRBV12-3/TRBV12-4,NA,TRBJ2-1,TRBD2,TGTGCCAGCAGTTTCGGGACTAGCGGGGTCCCTCCTTACAATGAGCAGTTCTTC,CASSFGTSGVPPYNEQFF
TRBV28,NA,TRBJ2-3,TRBD1,TGTGCCAGCAGTTTAAGTAGCCGGGACAGCCAGAGGGATACGCAGTATTTT,CASSLSSRDSQRDTQYF
TRBV18,NA,TRBJ1-1,TRBD1,TGTGCCAGCTCATTTGCGACAGGGGGGAACACTGAAGCTTTCTTT,CASSFATGGNTEAFF
TRBV20-1,NA,TRBJ1-5,NA,TGCAGTGCTTCCTCCGCGGGTAATAGCAATCAGCCCCAGCATTTT,CSASSAGNSNQPQHF
TRBV25-1,NA,TRBJ2-7,TRBD1,TGTGCGGCAGCAGTGAGAACTGGGGACAGGGATTTCAATGAGCAGTACTTC,CAAAVRTGDRDFNEQYF
TRBV6-2/TRBV6-3,NA,TRBJ2-1,TRBD1,TGTGCCAGCAGTTTCAGGGGGTTGAATCGGATTGAGCAGTTCTTC,CASSFRGLNRIEQFF
TRBV3-1,NA,TRBJ2-1,TRBD2,TGTGCCAGCAGCCACTTCCTGACTAGCGGGGGGGCCGGTGAGCAGTTCTTC,CASSHFLTSGGAGEQFF
TRBV10-3,few,TRBJ1-2,NA,TGTGCCATCAGTGAGCCCCCGTCGACTAACTATGGCTACACCTTC,CAISEPPSTNYGYTF
TRBV5-1,NA,TRBJ2-1,TRBD1,TGCGCCAGCAGCTTGGTTCCGGGACAGAGAGACAATGAGCAGTTCTTC,CASSLVPGQRDNEQFF
TRBV5-1,NA,TRBJ2-5,NA,TGCGCCAGCAGCCCAGGGTCCGGAGAGACCCAGTACTTC,CASSPGSGETQYF
TRBV5-1,NA,TRBJ2-1,TRBD2,TGCGTCAGCAGTCCTCAACTAGCGGGGGGGTTCAATAAGCAGTTCTTC,CVSSPQLAGGFNKQFF
TRBV20-1,NA,TRBJ2-7,NA,TGCAGTGCCGCGTTCGAAGCCTACGAGCAGTACTTC,CSAAFEAYEQYF
TRBV29-1,NA,TRBJ2-7,TRBD1,TGCAGCGTTCAGGGCGGGACAGGGGAATTCTACGAGCAGTACTTC,CSVQGGTGEFYEQYF
TRBV4-1,few,TRBJ2-6,TRBD2,TGCGCCAGCAGCCAATTACTAGCGGGGTACTCTGGGGCCAACGTCCTGACTTTC,CASSQLLAGYSGANVLTF
TRBV29-1,few,TRBJ2-1,NA,TGCAGCGTTGTGGAGGGGTCCTACAATGAGCAGTTCTTC,CSVVEGSYNEQFF
TRBV5-1,NA,TRBJ2-5,NA,TGCGCCAGCAGCTTGGAACAGGTTCGGGAGACCCAGTACTTC,CASSLEQVRETQYF
TRBV12-3/TRBV12-4,few,TRBJ2-3,TRBD2,TGTGCCAGCAGTTCCGGGACTATCACAGATACGCAGTATTTT,CASSSGTITDTQYF
TRBV20-1,NA,TRBJ1-1,TRBD1,TGCAGTGCTAGATATCCAGGGGGGTTCACTGAAGCTTTCTTT,CSARYPGGFTEAFF
TRBV5-1,NA,TRBJ2-5,NA,TGCGCCAGCAGCTTGTTCCCAGGGGAAGAGACCCAGTACTTC,CASSLFPGEETQYF
TRBV7-9,few,TRBJ2-3,NA,TGTGCCAGCAGCCCGAGGGGCCGGGGGCTTAGCACAGATACGCAGTATTTT,CASSPRGRGLSTDTQYF
TRBV10-3,NA,TRBJ1-1,NA,TGTGCCATCACCTCTGACAGGAGGAACACTGAAGCTTTCTTT,CAITSDRRNTEAFF
TRBV7-2,NA,TRBJ2-2,TRBD2,TGTGCCAGCAGGCTAGCGGGGGTGAACACCGGGGAGCTGTTTTTT,CASRLAGVNTGELFF
TRBV6-1,once,TRBJ1-6,NA,TGTGCCAGCACAACAGGGTCGTCGAATTCACCCCTCCACTTT,CASTTGSSNSPLHF
TRBV12-3/TRBV12-4,NA,TRBJ2-7,NA,TGTGCCAGCAGTTTTCGGCTGAGGAGCTCCTACGAGCAGTACTTC,CASSFRLRSSYEQYF
TRBV15,NA,TRBJ2-3,NA,TGTGCCACCAGCGGAAGAGGTGGGGATACGCAGTATTTT,CATSGRGGDTQYF
TRBV12-3/TRBV12-4,NA,TRBJ2-3,TRBD1,TGTGCCAGCAGTATGAGGGACAGGGATGGGGATACGCAGTATTTT,CASSMRDRDGDTQYF
TRBV6-1,NA,TRBJ2-7,TRBD2,TGTGCCAGCAGTGAGTCAAGGACTAGCGAGAGCTCCTACGAGCAGTACTTC,CASSESRTSESSYEQYF
TRBV3-1,NA,TRBJ2-7,TRBD2,TGTGCCAGCAGCTCCCGCACCCCGGGACTAGGGTACGAGCAGTACTTC,CASSSRTPGLGYEQYF
TRBV28,NA,TRBJ2-5,NA,TGTGCCAGCAGCTATATGGACTCCCTCCAGACGTATAAAGAGACCCAGTACTTC,CASSYMDSLQTYKETQYF
TRBV20-1,NA,TRBJ2-5,TRBD2,TGCAGTGCTAGTTCACCGGGGGGGCCTCAAGGGACCCAGTACTTC,CSASSPGGPQGTQYF
TRBV4-2,few,TRBJ1-5,TRBD1,TGTGCCAGCAGCCAGACAGGGGGCGGGCCGAGCAATCAGCCCCAGCATTTT,CASSQTGGGPSNQPQHF
TRBV19,NA,TRBJ2-7,TRBD1,TGTGCCAGTCAGGACAGGGGGCGCTCCTACGAGCAGTACTTC,CASQDRGRSYEQYF